The clone carrying this T cell receptor beta chain occurred a few times. This sample was taken from a study of T cells in Graves' hyperthyroidism and ophthalmopathy. Researchers amplified the TCR beta CDR3 regions from RNA transcripts. When the TCR CDR3 underwent first-round RT-PCR, the HTBI primer set was used. TCRdb analysed the multiplex PCR reads with MiXCR anew, one entry per CDR3 protein. The table includes some 720,000 distinct CDR3 sequences, about a sixth detected once. CDR1 and CDR2 (germline): SQVTM, ANQGSEA. This CDR3 spans 17 amino acids. The V segment lost 3 bases and the J segment 4 bases; nucleotides outside the gene matches: 6.

Sequenced material: blood. The genes are TRBV29-1 and TRBJ2-1, with TRBD2 matching over 16 bases. The sequence was obtained from a man between 18 and 29 years old with Graves' hyperthyroidism. In DNA form, the CDR3 reads TGCAGCGTTGATGGGACTAGCGGGAGGGATGCATACAATGAGCAGTTCTTC. It specifies CSVDGTSGRDAYNEQFF.